The T cell receptor beta chain under discussion was sequenced for a study of shared clonotypes between healthy human individuals (dated by TCRdb to 2020 to 2022). Regarding the research as a whole: The cohort included three men and a couple of women between 18 and 49 years of age. For each donor, three plates each were used for CD4 naive and CD4 memory, two plates were used for CD8 naive, and one plate was used for CD8 memory. To estimate repertoire size and how much clonotype sharing occurs between individuals, the study deeply sequenced the blood TCR repertoires of about 5 healthy adults. To increase sequencing depth and limit assay-specific biases, TCR repertoire library preparation and sequencing were carried out by different laboratories using diverse techniques. Between about 0.8 and 9 billion PBMCs per donor were obtained by leukapheresis. Results and caveats for the whole study, not just this receptor: Even with the large sequencing depth, rarefaction of the sorted-subset datasets indicated that sequencing was incomplete. The small number of donors limited the genetic and exposure-history diversity represented. Clonotypes shared by all four sorted-subset donors showed higher generation probabilities than non-shared clonotypes. Pairwise subsampling led to the expectation that sequencing depth would affect the degree of clonotype sharing among donors. Estimated clonotype richness was generally larger for naive than for memory subsets. Sampling was restricted to blood, and TCR repertoires in tissue are likely to differ from TCR repertoires in blood. About 5% of naive CD4, around 4% of naive CD8, about 2.1% of memory CD4, and about 0.4% of memory CD8 clonotypes were shared across a few donors.

Using the deep immunoSEQ assay, TCR CDR3 regions were amplified from genomic DNA by multiplex PCR. For each cell subset, the extracted genomic DNA was distributed evenly across all wells of several immunoSEQ 96-well plates, and each plate served as one replicate. For sorted subsets, approximately 200 ng of genomic DNA, equivalent to around 30,000 T cell genomes, went into each replicate PCR. The purified libraries were quantified using a Qubit 3.0 fluorometer, sized with a Bioanalyzer 2100, and then quantified again using the KAPA Library Quantification kit. Every immunoSEQ 96-well plate was sequenced on a dedicated single-read 150-cycle Illumina NextSeq 550 flow cell. The authors' analysis ran thus. The immunoSEQ output contained only junctional sequences without quality scores, so filtering could not match that applied to full-length reads. Sequences were annotated with PyIR, a Python wrapper for IgBLAST v1.9, using IMGT germline references to assign V/J genes and CDR3. Reads with weak V/J assignments (E-value above 1e-6), missing CDR3, stop codons, out-of-frame junctions, or ambiguous translated residues were removed. V3J clonotypes were defined by identical inferred V gene, J gene, and CDR3 amino acid sequence. Percentage overlap between repertoires was calculated by dividing the number of shared unique clonotypes by the size of the smaller repertoire. Repertoire richness was assessed with RTK rarefaction, the Chao1 estimator, and Recon v2.1 estimates of unobserved clonotypes. Generation probabilities for all TCRbeta clonotypes obtained by the gDNA method from a handful of donors were computed using OLGA. TCRdb obtained this table from immuneACCESS and retained in-frame rearrangements with V and J assigned. These tables miss some clones; where compared with another copy, unresolved V genes account for less than half of the shortfall, and the remainder is unexplained. The D gene and trimming were derived from the DNA, and the V and J assignments and clone size from that table. This sample has roughly 1,600,000 clones in its table, and 97% to 99% of those were observed once. Of the sample, 0.36% falls within the top ten clones.

In regard to this clone: What this receptor recognizes is not known. Base quality data are lacking; no much larger clone is found one base away.

Donors were healthy HIV-negative adults with no recently reported acute infections or vaccinations. Every donor was a Caucasian adult residing in Nashville, Tennessee, USA. CD4+ T cells were enriched by magnetic negative selection; naive cells were then positively selected on CD45RA, and the negative fraction formed the memory subset. Blood was collected by leukapheresis, and PBMCs were isolated by Ficoll-Histopaque density gradient centrifugation and then cryopreserved in liquid nitrogen vapor phase. Analytical flow cytometry was used to check the purity and quantity of every magnetically sorted T cell population. From each sorted fraction, genomic DNA was isolated and quantified by UV absorbance on a Nanodrop 2000c. From a lookup of the germline V gene, CDR1 and CDR2 are SGHTA and FQGNSA. From V the trimming removes 6 bases and from J it removes 3 bases, while the gene matches leave 7 bases of the junction unaccounted for. The CDR3 has 16 amino acids, counting the end cysteine and phenylalanine. Of all the DNA, just the CDR3 is kept, 48 bases in frame from base 1.

The receptor comes from a man aged 25-45 years in good health. The rearranged chain carries TRBV7-2 and TRBJ2-3, with 12 central nucleotides matching TRBD2. Sequencing was carried out using naive CD4+ T cells sorted from blood. The cell subset or site label here, explained by the study, means: CD45RA+ positively selected. The DNA sequence is TGTGCCAGCAGACTTGACGGGACTAGCGGGACAGATACGCAGTATTTT. The encoded protein is CASRLDGTSGTDTQYF.